One and the same sample provided the 23 T cell receptor beta chains below, sequenced in a study of blood T cell repertoires in COVID-19. Sequenced by immunoSEQ multiplex PCR; TCRdb stores in-frame clones only, minus some. The data show approximately 350,000 clones, with 85% to 90% seen just once and under 6.5% held by the top ten. Specimen: peripheral blood. The source is a woman in her fifties or sixties with COVID-19, enrolled during active disease.

To note about this clone: Other DNA sequences from this sample encode an identical CDR3 as well. V and J are TRBV6-5 and TRBJ1-1, with D perhaps TRBD1 (5 bases). The length of the CDR3 is 15 residues. Germline assignment: CDR1 MNHEY and CDR2 SVGAGI. The germline V and J ends were trimmed by 0 bases and 0 bases, with 8 bases remaining between them. The CDR3 is CASSYSGRVNTEAFF. The CDR3 DNA follows: TGTGCCAGCAGTTACTCAGGCAGGGTGAACACTGAAGCTTTCTTT.

The rearrangement joins TRBV30 to TRBJ1-1, with D perhaps matching TRBD1 (5 bases). Germline assignment: CDR1 GTSNPN and CDR2 SVGIG (reference sequence). V was pared by 2 bases and J by 3 bases, with 13 bases between. CDR3 length: 14 residues. The CDR3 protein is CAWSPRGTHTEAFF. CDR3 bases: TGTGCCTGGAGTCCACGCGGGACTCACACTGAAGCTTTCTTT.

The chain employs TRBV12-5 and TRBJ2-4, with 7 bases identical to TRBD1. The length of the CDR3 is 18 residues. Germline V gene data show CDR1 as LGHNT and CDR2 as FRNRAP. The V and J ends lost 1 base and 6 bases, in that order; junction bases with no gene match: 15. DNA of the CDR3: TGTGCTAGTGGTTTGGGCCTTGGGACAGCTCGGCCAGGAAACATTCAGTACTTC. Residues: CASGLGLGTARPGNIQYF.

The chain combines TRBV14 with TRBJ1-2; unclear D gene. Germline loops: CDR1 SGHDN, CDR2 FVKESK. With 3 bases removed from V and 3 bases from J, the gap between germline ends came to 11 bases. There are 14 residues in the CDR3. CDR3 nucleotides: TGTGCCAGCAGCCACAAGGCCGGAGACTATGGCTACACCTTC. Translating gives CASSHKAGDYGYTF.

The genes are TRBV19 and TRBJ2-3; TRBD2 matches at 9 bases. With 3 bases clipped from V and 4 bases from J, the junction kept 2 bases outside the gene matches. Germline loops: CDR1 LNHDA, CDR2 SQIVND (reference sequence). This CDR3 contains 14 residues. The CDR3 DNA follows: TGTGCCAGTAGTATTGCGGGAGGGCCAGATACGCAGTATTTT. Translating it yields CASSIAGGPDTQYF.

The chain uses TRBV5-5 and TRBJ1-4; 8 nucleotides match TRBD1. In germline, CDR1 is SGHKS, CDR2 YYEKEE (reference sequence). CDR3 size: 16 residues. With 3 bases clipped from V and 6 bases from J, the junction kept 10 bases outside the gene matches. CDR3 amino acids: CASSSRSRGQDEKLFF. CDR3 sequence (DNA): TGTGCCAGCAGCTCTAGGAGCAGGGGGCAGGATGAAAAACTGTTTTTT.

This sequence joins TRBV12-2 and TRBJ1-1; TRBD1, the table's D call, lacks a check against the DNA. TRBV12-2 is given as a pseudogene. CDR3 size: 12 residues. As DNA, the CDR3 is TGTGCAAGTCGCTTTACACAGGCTGAAGCTTTCTTT. Residues: CASRFTQAEAFF.

This chain joins TRBV11-2 and TRBJ2-5, with TRBD2 matching over 8 bases. J was trimmed by 5 bases and V by 4 bases; bases with no gene match: 21. The CDR3 is 19 residues long. The germline CDR1 and CDR2 sequences are SGHAT and FQNNGV. Written as DNA, the CDR3 is TGTGCCAGCAGCTCCGTATGGTGGCCCAGCGGGAGATGGGGGGAGACCCAGTACTTC. Protein sequence: CASSSVWWPSGRWGETQYF.

This rearrangement joins TRBV19 to TRBJ2-4; 10 nucleotides align to TRBD2. The CDR3 runs 17 residues. Trimming at V came to 4 bases and at J to 1 base, leaving 7 bases not matched to a gene. Germline-derived CDR1 and CDR2 are LNHDA and SQIVND (reference sequence). The CDR3 here is CASSRASGSFAKNIQYF. CDR3 DNA sequence: TGTGCCAGTAGTAGAGCTAGCGGGAGCTTCGCCAAAAACATTCAGTACTTC. Complete variable domain (other parts from reference TRBV19 and TRBJ2-4): DGGITQSPKYLFRKEGQNVTLSCEQNLNHDAMYWYRQDPGQGLRLIYYSQIVNDFQKGDIAEGYSVSREKKESFPLTVTSAQKNPTAFYLCASSRASGSFAKNIQYFGAGTRLSVL.

The chain uses TRBV5-1 and TRBJ2-3, with 11 bases identical to TRBD2. Per the germline V gene, CDR1 is SGHRS and CDR2 is YFSETQ. Trimming took 0 bases from V and 1 from J; bases not matched to a gene: 1. The length of the CDR3 is 16 residues. The CDR3 coding sequence is TGCGCCAGCAGCTTGGGGACTAGCGGGCGCACAGATACGCAGTATTTT. The encoded protein is CASSLGTSGRTDTQYF. The entire variable domain, with the rest obtained from reference TRBV5-1 and TRBJ2-3, is as follows: KAGVTQTPRYLIKTRGQQVTLSCSPISGHRSVSWYQQTPGQGLQFLFEYFSETQRNKGNFPGRFSGRQFSNSRSEMNVSTLELGDSALYLCASSLGTSGRTDTQYFGPGTRLTVL.

The chain joins TRBV30 to TRBJ1-1, with D tentatively TRBD1 (6 bases). Germline lookup yields CDR1 GTSNPN and CDR2 SVGIG (reference sequence). Trimming cost V 4 bases and J 7 bases, with 10 bases left between them. The CDR3 extends over 11 amino acids. CDR3 amino acids: CAWTGELEAFF. The CDR3 coding sequence is TGTGCCTGGACAGGGGAACTTGAAGCTTTCTTT.

V and J are TRBV19 and TRBJ2-7; 14 nucleotides match TRBD2. The germline CDR1 and CDR2 sequences are LNHDA and SQIVND (reference sequence). CDR3 length: 15 residues. V was pared by 4 bases and J by 5 bases, with 4 bases of the junction left unmatched. The CDR3 reads CASSTPGLAGDEQYF. In DNA form, the CDR3 reads TGTGCCAGTAGTACCCCGGGACTAGCGGGAGACGAGCAGTACTTC. Supplemented by reference TRBV19 and TRBJ2-7, the full variable domain reads DGGITQSPKYLFRKEGQNVTLSCEQNLNHDAMYWYRQDPGQGLRLIYYSQIVNDFQKGDIAEGYSVSREKKESFPLTVTSAQKNPTAFYLCASSTPGLAGDEQYFGPGTRLTVT.

The rearrangement joins TRBV15 to TRBJ2-1; a possible D gene is TRBD2 (5 bases). Germline CDR1 is LNHNV and CDR2 is YYDKDF (reference sequence). Between the trimmed V and J ends, which lost 3 bases and 4 bases, there was a span of 7 bases. The CDR3 is 13 residues long. CDR3: CATSSGKYNEQFF. CDR3 nucleotides: TGTGCCACCAGCAGCGGGAAATACAATGAGCAGTTCTTC.

V gene TRBV5-5 combines with J gene TRBJ1-4; maybe TRBD1 (6 bases). CDR3 size: 14 residues. Germline CDR1 reads SGHKS; CDR2 reads YYEKEE (reference sequence). Between the trimmed V and J ends, which lost 3 bases and 8 bases, there was a span of 14 bases. This chain's CDR3 is CASSSTGWEEKLFF. For the CDR3, the DNA is TGTGCCAGCAGCTCTACAGGGTGGGAAGAAAAACTGTTTTTT.

This chain links TRBV7-8 with TRBJ2-2; 8 positions match TRBD1. Germline V CDR1 and CDR2: SGHVS, FQNEAQ. V shed 5 bases and J 6 bases; nucleotides not matched to a gene: 8. CDR3 length: 15 amino acids. CDR3 sequence (DNA): TGTGCCAGCAGCCCTTGGACAGGGAGGTCCGGGGAGCTGTTTTTT. Translated: CASSPWTGRSGELFF.

The chain employs TRBV28 and TRBJ2-1; TRBD2 might be the D (6 bases). V dropped 6 bases and J dropped 2 bases, with 17 bases sitting between them. This CDR3 comprises 16 residues. Germline CDR1 MDHEN, CDR2 SYDVKM. The CDR3 loop reads CASSPIGQRAYNEQFF. CDR3 DNA: TGTGCCAGCAGCCCCATAGGGCAGCGGGCCTACAATGAGCAGTTCTTC.

The chain has TRBV24-1 and TRBJ2-1; tentative D call: TRBD2 (6 bases). The germline V and J ends were trimmed by 5 bases and 7 bases, with 14 bases remaining between them. Germline lookup yields CDR1 KGHDR and CDR2 SFDVKD. The CDR3 loop spans 14 amino acids. CDR3 DNA sequence: TGTGCCACCAGTGGTGCGGCCGGGACTAATGAGCAGTTCTTC. Encoded protein: CATSGAAGTNEQFF.

This clone was observed a few times. The V and J genes are TRBV2 and TRBJ2-3; no definite D call. From germline, CDR1 is SNHLY and CDR2 FYNNEI. With 7 bases removed from V and 8 bases from J, the gap between germline ends came to 10 bases. The CDR3 is 11 amino acids. The CDR3 protein is CASTLERTQYF. In nucleotides, the CDR3 is TGTGCCAGCACCCTAGAGCGTACGCAGTATTTT.

The CDR3 coding sequence is TGTGCCAGCAGCGTAGCTACAACAGGATTCACAGATACGCAGTATTTT. This gives the protein CASSVATTGFTDTQYF. The genes are TRBV9 and TRBJ2-3, with TRBD1 as a possible D gene (5 bases). This CDR3 region has 16 residues. From germline, CDR1 is SGDLS and CDR2 YYNGEE. Trimming stripped 0 bases from V and 2 bases from J, with 13 bases between.

The chain combines TRBV5-1 with TRBJ2-3; D unresolved. V gave up 0 bases and J gave up 3 bases, with 8 bases separating them. The CDR3 consists of 14 residues. CDR1 is SGHRS and CDR2 is YFSETQ in the germline V gene. The CDR3 coding sequence is TGCGCCAGCAGCTTGGGAAAGGAGACAGATACGCAGTATTTT. Translating it yields CASSLGKETDTQYF.

The CDR3 nucleotides are TGTGCCAGCAGTTCCCAGCAGGCCACCGGGGAGCTGTTTTTT. This sequence encodes CASSSQQATGELFF. The chain joins TRBV27 to TRBJ2-2, with D uncertain. The CDR3 totals 14 residues. Looked up from germline, CDR1 is MNHEY and CDR2 is SMNVEV (reference sequence). V was pared by 4 bases and J by 4 bases, with 10 bases between.

The chain joins TRBV19 to TRBJ1-5, with unresolved D. From germline, CDR1 is LNHDA and CDR2 SQIVND (reference sequence). Trimming left V 6 bases short and J 11 bases short, with 17 bases between. This CDR3 is built from 13 residues. The CDR3 loop is CASRRSSEVAQHF. The DNA for the CDR3 is TGTGCCAGTAGGCGGTCATCAGAAGTTGCCCAGCATTTT.

The chain has TRBV5-1 and TRBJ2-7; 7 nucleotides line up with TRBD1. The junction had 9 bases not matched to a gene; V was cut back by 4 bases and J by 2 bases. This CDR3 has 15 residues. The germline gives CDR1 SGHRS, CDR2 YFSETQ. CDR3 coding DNA: TGCGCCAGCAGCAGGACCCAGGGGACAGCCTACGAGCAGTACTTC. Its translation is CASSRTQGTAYEQYF.